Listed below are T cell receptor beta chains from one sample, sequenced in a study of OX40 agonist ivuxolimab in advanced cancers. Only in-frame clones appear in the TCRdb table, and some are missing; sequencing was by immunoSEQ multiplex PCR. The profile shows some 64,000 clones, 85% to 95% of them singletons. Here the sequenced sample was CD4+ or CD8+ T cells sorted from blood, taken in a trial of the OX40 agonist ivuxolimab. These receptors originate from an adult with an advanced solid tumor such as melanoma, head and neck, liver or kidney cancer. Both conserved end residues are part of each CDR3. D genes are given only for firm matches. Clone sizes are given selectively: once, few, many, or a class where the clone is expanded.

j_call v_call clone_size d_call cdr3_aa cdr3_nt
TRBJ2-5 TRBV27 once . CASSHKGGETQYF TGTGCCAGCAGTCATAAAGGTGGAGAGACCCAGTACTTC
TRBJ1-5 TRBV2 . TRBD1 CARDRENSNQPQHF TGTGCCAGAGACAGGGAGAATAGCAATCAGCCCCAGCATTTT
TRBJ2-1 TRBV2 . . CASSESGPSNEQFF TGTGCCAGCAGTGAATCTGGTCCGTCTAATGAGCAGTTCTTC
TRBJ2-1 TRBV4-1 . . CASSPGPEFLDEQFF TGCGCCAGCAGCCCTGGACCTGAATTCTTGGATGAGCAGTTCTTC
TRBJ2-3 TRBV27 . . CASRGALAQYF TGTGCCAGCAGAGGGGCTTTAGCGCAGTATTTT
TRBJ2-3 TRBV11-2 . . CASSLWGLSSTDTQYF TGTGCCAGCAGCTTGTGGGGGCTGTCTAGCACAGATACGCAGTATTTT
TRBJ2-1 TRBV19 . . CASSIGRDNEQFF TGTGCCAGTAGTATCGGTCGGGACAATGAGCAGTTCTTC
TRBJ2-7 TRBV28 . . CASSPSGGQGRSHEQYF TGTGCCAGCAGTCCCTCGGGTGGCCAGGGGAGAAGCCACGAGCAGTACTTC
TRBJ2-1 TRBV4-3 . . CASSQDRGSYNEQFF TGCGCCAGCAGCCAAGACAGAGGTTCCTACAATGAGCAGTTCTTC
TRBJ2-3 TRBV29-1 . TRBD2 CTALGGGRADTQYF TGCACCGCATTGGGGGGAGGGCGGGCAGATACGCAGTATTTT
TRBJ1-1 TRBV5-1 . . CASSSGGVYMNTEAFF TGCGCCAGCAGTTCGGGAGGGGTTTATATGAACACTGAAGCTTTCTTT
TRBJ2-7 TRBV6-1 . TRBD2 CASNGREGTYF TGTGCCAGCAACGGCAGGGAGGGTACGTACTTC
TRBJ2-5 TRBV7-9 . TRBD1 CASRLTGVRETQYF TGTGCCAGCAGACTGACAGGGGTCCGGGAGACCCAGTACTTC
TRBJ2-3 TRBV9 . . CASSPGGLEEDTQYF TGTGCCAGCAGCCCCGGGGGTTTGGAAGAAGATACGCAGTATTTT
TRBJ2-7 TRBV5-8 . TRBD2 CASSDARGLEVDEQYF TGTGCCAGCAGCGACGCCAGGGGACTAGAGGTTGACGAGCAGTACTTC
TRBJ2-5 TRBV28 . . CASSLAEQETQYF TGTGCCAGCAGTTTAGCAGAACAAGAGACCCAGTACTTC
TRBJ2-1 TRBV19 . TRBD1 CASGQGSYNEQFF TGTGCCAGTGGACAGGGCTCCTACAATGAGCAGTTCTTC
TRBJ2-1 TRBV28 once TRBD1 CASSPGQFPYNEQFF TGTGCCAGCAGTCCGGGACAGTTTCCCTACAATGAGCAGTTCTTC
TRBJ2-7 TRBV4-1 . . CASSPRDSSYEQYF TGCGCCAGCAGCCCGCGTGACAGCTCCTACGAGCAGTACTTC
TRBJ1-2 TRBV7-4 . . CASSPAPRGLLYGYTF TGTGCCAGCAGCCCCGCCCCCCGAGGCCTCCTCTATGGCTACACCTTC
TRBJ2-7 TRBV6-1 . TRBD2 CASSEGLAGYEQYF TGTGCCAGCAGTGAAGGGTTAGCGGGGTACGAGCAGTACTTC
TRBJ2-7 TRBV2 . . CASSEGEAGETYEQYF TGTGCCAGCAGTGAGGGAGAGGCAGGGGAAACCTACGAGCAGTACTTC
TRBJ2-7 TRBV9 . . CASSGGSYEQYF TGTGCCAGCAGCGGAGGGAGTTACGAGCAGTACTTC
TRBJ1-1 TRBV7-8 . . CASTLVAFDTHQENTEAFF TGTGCCAGCACCTTAGTCGCGTTTGACACGCACCAGGAGAACACTGAAGCTTTCTTT